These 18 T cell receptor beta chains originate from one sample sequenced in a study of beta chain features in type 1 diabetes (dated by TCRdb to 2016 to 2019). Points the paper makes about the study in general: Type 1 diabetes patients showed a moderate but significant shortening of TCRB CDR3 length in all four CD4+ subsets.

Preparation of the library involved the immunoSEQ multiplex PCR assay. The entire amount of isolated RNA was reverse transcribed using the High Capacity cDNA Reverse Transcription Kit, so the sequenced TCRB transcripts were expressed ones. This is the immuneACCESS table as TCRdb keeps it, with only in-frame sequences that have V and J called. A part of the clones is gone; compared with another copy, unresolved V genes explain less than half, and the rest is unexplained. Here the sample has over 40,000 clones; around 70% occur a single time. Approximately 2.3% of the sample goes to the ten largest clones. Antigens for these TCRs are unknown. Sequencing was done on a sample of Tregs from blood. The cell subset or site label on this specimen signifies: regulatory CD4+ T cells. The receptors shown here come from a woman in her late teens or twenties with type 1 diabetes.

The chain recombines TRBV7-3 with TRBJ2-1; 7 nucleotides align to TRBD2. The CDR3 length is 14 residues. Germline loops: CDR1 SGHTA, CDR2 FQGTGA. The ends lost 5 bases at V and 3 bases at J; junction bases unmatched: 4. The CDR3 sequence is CASSQAGIYNEQFF. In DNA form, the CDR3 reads TGTGCCAGCAGCCAAGCGGGGATCTACAATGAGCAGTTCTTC.

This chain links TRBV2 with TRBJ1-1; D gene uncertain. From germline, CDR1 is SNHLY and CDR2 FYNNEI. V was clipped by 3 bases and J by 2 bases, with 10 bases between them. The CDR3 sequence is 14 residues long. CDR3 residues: CASSDISPNTEAFF. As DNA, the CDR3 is TGTGCCAGCAGTGACATTTCCCCAAACACTGAAGCTTTCTTT.

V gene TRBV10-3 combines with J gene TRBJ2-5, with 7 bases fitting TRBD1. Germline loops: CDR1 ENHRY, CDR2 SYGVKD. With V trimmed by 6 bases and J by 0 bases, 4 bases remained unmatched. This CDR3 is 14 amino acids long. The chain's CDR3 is CAISPGTDQETQYF. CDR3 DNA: TGTGCCATCAGCCCCGGGACAGACCAAGAGACCCAGTACTTC.

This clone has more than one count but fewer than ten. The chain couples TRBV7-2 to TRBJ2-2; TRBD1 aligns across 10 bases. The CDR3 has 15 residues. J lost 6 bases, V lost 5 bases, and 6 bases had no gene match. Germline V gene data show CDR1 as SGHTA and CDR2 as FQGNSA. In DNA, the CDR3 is TGTGCCAGCAGCCCTCGGACAGGGGGTCCCGGGGAGCTGTTTTTT. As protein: CASSPRTGGPGELFF.

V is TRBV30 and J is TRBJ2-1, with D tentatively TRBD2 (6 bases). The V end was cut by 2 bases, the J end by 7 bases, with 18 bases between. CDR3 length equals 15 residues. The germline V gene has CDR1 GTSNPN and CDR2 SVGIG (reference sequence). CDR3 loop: CAWSNLGGYRNEQFF. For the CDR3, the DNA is TGTGCCTGGAGTAACCTAGGAGGGTATAGGAATGAGCAGTTCTTC.

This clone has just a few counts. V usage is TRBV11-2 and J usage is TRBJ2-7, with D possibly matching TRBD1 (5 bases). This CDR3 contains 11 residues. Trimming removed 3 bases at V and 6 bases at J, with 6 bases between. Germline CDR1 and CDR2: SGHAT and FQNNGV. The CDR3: CASSFGAEQYF. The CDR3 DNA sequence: TGTGCCAGCAGCTTTGGGGCCGAGCAGTACTTC.

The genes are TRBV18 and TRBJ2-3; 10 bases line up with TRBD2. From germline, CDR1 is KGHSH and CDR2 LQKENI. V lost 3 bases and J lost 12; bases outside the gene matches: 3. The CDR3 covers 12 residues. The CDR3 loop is CASSPELAGQYF. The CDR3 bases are TGTGCCAGCTCACCTGAACTAGCGGGACAGTATTTT. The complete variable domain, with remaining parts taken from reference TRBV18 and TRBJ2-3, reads NAGVMQNPRHLVRRRGQEARLRCSPMKGHSHVYWYRQLPEEGLKFMVYLQKENIIDESGMPKERFSAEFPKEGPSILRIQQVVRGDSAAYFCASSPELAGQYFGPGTRLTVL.

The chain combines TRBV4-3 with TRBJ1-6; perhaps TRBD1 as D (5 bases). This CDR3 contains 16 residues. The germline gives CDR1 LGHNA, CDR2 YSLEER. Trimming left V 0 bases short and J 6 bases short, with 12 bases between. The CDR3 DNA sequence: TGCGCCAGCAGCCAAGACCCCCAGGGTAGTAATTCACCCCTCCACTTT. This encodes CASSQDPQGSNSPLHF.

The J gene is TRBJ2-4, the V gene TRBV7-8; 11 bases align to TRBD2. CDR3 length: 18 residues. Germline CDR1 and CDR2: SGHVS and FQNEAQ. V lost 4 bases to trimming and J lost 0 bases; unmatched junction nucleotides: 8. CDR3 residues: CASSSGTSGLLAKNIQYF. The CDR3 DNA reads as TGTGCCAGCAGCTCCGGGACTAGCGGTTTACTAGCCAAAAACATTCAGTACTTC. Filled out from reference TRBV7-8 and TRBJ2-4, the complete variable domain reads GAGVSQSPRYKVAKRGQDVALRCDPISGHVSLFWYQQALGQGPEFLTYFQNEAQLDKSGLPSDRFFAERPEGSVSTLKIQRTQQEDSAVYLCASSSGTSGLLAKNIQYFGAGTRLSVL.

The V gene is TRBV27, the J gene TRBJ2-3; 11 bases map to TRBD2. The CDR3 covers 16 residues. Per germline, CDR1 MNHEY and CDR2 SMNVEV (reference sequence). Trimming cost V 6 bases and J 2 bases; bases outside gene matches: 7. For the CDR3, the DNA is TGTGCCAGCAGCCTCCTAGCGGGGGGCCTCACAGATACGCAGTATTTT. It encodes CASSLLAGGLTDTQYF.

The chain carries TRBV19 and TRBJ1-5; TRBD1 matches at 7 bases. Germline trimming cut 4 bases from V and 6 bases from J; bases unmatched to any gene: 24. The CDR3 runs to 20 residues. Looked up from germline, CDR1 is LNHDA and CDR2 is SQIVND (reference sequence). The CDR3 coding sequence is TGTGCCAGTAGTACGCGAATGTTGACAGGGTCCTTTAGTAAAGGTCAGCCCCAGCATTTT. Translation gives CASSTRMLTGSFSKGQPQHF.

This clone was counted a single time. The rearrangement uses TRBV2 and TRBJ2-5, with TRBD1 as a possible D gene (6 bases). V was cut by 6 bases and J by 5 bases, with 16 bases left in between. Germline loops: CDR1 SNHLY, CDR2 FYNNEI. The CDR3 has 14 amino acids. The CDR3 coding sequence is TGTGCCAGCAGCTCAATTACAGGGTATGAGACCCAGTACTTC. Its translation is CASSSITGYETQYF.

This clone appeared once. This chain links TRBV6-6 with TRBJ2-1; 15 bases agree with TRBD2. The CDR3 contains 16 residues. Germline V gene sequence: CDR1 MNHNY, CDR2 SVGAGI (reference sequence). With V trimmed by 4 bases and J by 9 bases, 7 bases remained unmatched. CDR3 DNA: TGTGCCAGCAGTTCAGGACTAGCGGGGGGGCTTGGTGAGCAGTTCTTC. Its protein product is CASSSGLAGGLGEQFF.

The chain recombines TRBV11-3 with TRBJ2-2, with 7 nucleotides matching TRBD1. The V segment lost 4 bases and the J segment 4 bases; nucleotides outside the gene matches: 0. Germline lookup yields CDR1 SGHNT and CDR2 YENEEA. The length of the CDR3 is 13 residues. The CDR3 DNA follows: TGTGCCAGCAGCTACAGGGGCACCGGGGAGCTGTTTTTT. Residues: CASSYRGTGELFF.

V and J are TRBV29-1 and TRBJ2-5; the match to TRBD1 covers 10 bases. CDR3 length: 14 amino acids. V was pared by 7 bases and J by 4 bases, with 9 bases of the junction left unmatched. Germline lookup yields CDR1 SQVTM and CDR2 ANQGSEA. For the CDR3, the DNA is TGCAGCGCTGCCGACAGGGGGCTAGGAGAGACCCAGTACTTC. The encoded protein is CSAADRGLGETQYF.

The CDR3 bases are TGTGCCTGCACCAGGGGTCTCGATCAGCCCCAGCATTTT. Amino acids: CACTRGLDQPQHF. This chain connects TRBV19 to TRBJ1-5, with D perhaps TRBD1 (6 bases). CDR1 LNHDA and CDR2 SQIVND come from the germline V gene (reference sequence). There are 13 residues in the CDR3. V was pared by 11 bases and J by 5 bases, with 16 bases between.

This CDR3 is CASSLALGEGNEQFF. CDR3 in DNA: TGTGCCAGCAGCTTGGCCCTAGGGGAGGGCAATGAGCAGTTCTTC. The chain combines TRBV5-4 with TRBJ2-1, with 7 bases aligning to TRBD2. The length of the CDR3 is 15 residues. V was pared by 0 bases and J by 6 bases, with 6 bases of the junction left unmatched. Germline V gene sequence: CDR1 SGHNT, CDR2 YYREEE (reference sequence).

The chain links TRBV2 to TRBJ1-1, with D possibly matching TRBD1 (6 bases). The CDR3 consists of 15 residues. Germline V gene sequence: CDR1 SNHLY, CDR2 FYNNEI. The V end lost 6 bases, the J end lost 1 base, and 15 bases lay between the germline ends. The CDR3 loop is CASRNSGTKNTEAFF. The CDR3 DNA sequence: TGTGCCAGCAGGAACTCCGGGACAAAGAACACTGAAGCTTTCTTT.